This T cell receptor beta chain was captured by sequencing in a study of pediatric ulcerative colitis. During colonoscopy, one to two rectal pinch biopsies were collected. Samples were sequenced at Survey level, maximum 500,000 reads. TCRdb keeps only in-frame clones here, not all; method: immunoSEQ multiplex PCR. The sample contains some 40,000 clones, roughly 70% of which appear only once. This receptor was identified in a boy aged 5-17 years with severe ulcerative colitis. Sequences were obtained from gut tissue.

This chain's CDR3 is CASSGSHRGRTEAFF. The DNA of the CDR3 is TGTGCCAGCAGTGGGTCTCACAGGGGGCGAACTGAAGCTTTCTTT. V is TRBV2 and J is TRBJ1-1, with 9 nucleotides matching TRBD1. Unmatched junction bases numbered 8, after V lost 4 bases and J lost 5 bases. The CDR3 runs 15 residues. Per germline, CDR1 SNHLY and CDR2 FYNNEI.